Listed here is a single T cell receptor beta chain. Primers included in the PCR were 60 Vbeta and 13 Jbeta primers. Some clones are missing from TCRdb's copy, which holds only in-frame ones; the method was immunoSEQ multiplex PCR. The table lists around 140,000 clones, about 64% of them singletons, with roughly 2.5% in the top ten. The data were taken from a study of cytomegalovirus exposure and HLA in healthy donors. Input material: PBMCs. The sequence was obtained from a woman aged 40 to 49 in good health and CMV-seronegative.

Here the CDR3 DNA reads TGTGCCAGCAGCCAAGGACACAGCAATCAGCCCCAGCATTTT. Translation: CASSQGHSNQPQHF. V gene TRBV4-2 combines with J gene TRBJ1-5, with unresolved D. The germline CDR1 and CDR2 sequences are LGHNA and YNFKEQ. V gave up 1 base and J gave up 1 base, with 5 bases separating them. The CDR3 is 14 residues long.